This is a list of T cell receptor beta chains from one sample in a study of identical twins. One entry per CDR3 protein results from TCRdb running MiXCR on the 5' RACE reads. The data hold about 920,000 distinct CDR3 sequences, with 9% to 15% observed a single time. These data were also reused for a study on yellow fever vaccine responses in identical twins.

The sequencing input was PBMCs. The receptor source for this set is a woman aged 18 to 35 in good health. The conserved cysteine and the conserved F or W are not part of the CDR3 here.

v_gene: TRBV2
j_gene: TRBJ2-2
CDR3aa: ASRGQGRAGELF

v_gene: TRBV28
j_gene: TRBJ2-5
CDR3aa: ASSVGRAIVETQY

v_gene: TRBV5-1
j_gene: TRBJ1-2
CDR3aa: ASSLGDSYGYT

v_gene: TRBV6-8
j_gene: TRBJ2-3
CDR3aa: ASSYQRRFTDTQY

v_gene: TRBV5-1
j_gene: TRBJ2-2
CDR3aa: ASSLDPLGKTGELF

v_gene: TRBV7-3
j_gene: TRBJ2-1
CDR3aa: ASSTALGLNEQF

v_gene: TRBV7-3
j_gene: TRBJ2-2
CDR3aa: ASSLTLLAGQTGELF

v_gene: TRBV3-1
j_gene: TRBJ2-3
CDR3aa: ASSSGTGIVTDTQY

v_gene: TRBV28
j_gene: TRBJ2-5
CDR3aa: ASSKWTSGLQETQY

v_gene: TRBV20-1
j_gene: TRBJ1-5
CDR3aa: SASLGQGWQPQH

v_gene: TRBV28
j_gene: TRBJ2-1
CDR3aa: ASSSPSGRNNEQF

v_gene: TRBV11-1
j_gene: TRBJ2-5
CDR3aa: ASSLGRGSPKEETQY

v_gene: TRBV11-2
j_gene: TRBJ2-2
CDR3aa: ASSPTSGITGELF

v_gene: TRBV7-8
j_gene: TRBJ2-1
CDR3aa: VSSFGQGGTYNEQF

v_gene: TRBV7-7
j_gene: TRBJ2-2
CDR3aa: ASSYGVGDAGELF

v_gene: TRBV28
j_gene: TRBJ2-1
CDR3aa: ASSGDYYNEQF

v_gene: TRBV20-1
j_gene: TRBJ1-6
CDR3aa: SAETDRVLSSPLH

v_gene: TRBV2
j_gene: TRBJ2-7
CDR3aa: ASRGWGYEQY

v_gene: TRBV28
j_gene: TRBJ2-3
CDR3aa: ASSPLPGQDTDTQY

v_gene: TRBV15
j_gene: TRBJ2-1
CDR3aa: ATSSPAGGGGPREQF

v_gene: TRBV28
j_gene: TRBJ2-6
CDR3aa: ASSRPGGSGANVLT

v_gene: TRBV27
j_gene: TRBJ1-5
CDR3aa: ASSIQGYNQPQH

v_gene: TRBV5-1
j_gene: TRBJ2-1
CDR3aa: ASSWGGTKSYNEQF

v_gene: TRBV24-1
j_gene: TRBJ2-1
CDR3aa: ATSDRRRDPGNEQF

v_gene: TRBV11-2
j_gene: TRBJ2-2
CDR3aa: ASSSPGGFRELF

v_gene: TRBV27
j_gene: TRBJ1-6
CDR3aa: ASSLSAGYSPLH

v_gene: TRBV12-3/TRBV12-4
j_gene: TRBJ2-3
CDR3aa: ASSFSLPGDTQY

v_gene: TRBV20-1
j_gene: TRBJ2-3
CDR3aa: SAHSPVSDTQY

v_gene: TRBV6-1
j_gene: TRBJ2-1
CDR3aa: ASSEGLAGASYNEQF

v_gene: TRBV20-1
j_gene: TRBJ2-7
CDR3aa: SARDPGAGEQY

v_gene: TRBV5-1
j_gene: TRBJ2-2
CDR3aa: ASTHDGQGNTGELF

v_gene: TRBV6-1
j_gene: TRBJ2-1
CDR3aa: ASRNPSGNYNEQF

v_gene: TRBV5-1
j_gene: TRBJ1-1
CDR3aa: ASSLEGRGNTEAF

v_gene: TRBV10-2
j_gene: TRBJ2-1
CDR3aa: ASTEVASGISF

v_gene: TRBV6-6
j_gene: TRBJ1-2
CDR3aa: ASSYQNYGYT

v_gene: TRBV20-1
j_gene: TRBJ2-7
CDR3aa: SARGTNYEQY

v_gene: TRBV6-1
j_gene: TRBJ2-3
CDR3aa: ASSEGYAHTQY

v_gene: TRBV28
j_gene: TRBJ2-1
CDR3aa: ASSLWRGDSSYNEQF

v_gene: TRBV12-3/TRBV12-4
j_gene: TRBJ2-3
CDR3aa: ASSTGSLRTDTQY

v_gene: TRBV7-6
j_gene: TRBJ2-1
CDR3aa: ASSLQGAREQF

v_gene: TRBV2
j_gene: TRBJ2-2
CDR3aa: ASRDSDFTGELF

v_gene: TRBV12-3/TRBV12-4
j_gene: TRBJ1-2
CDR3aa: ASSYEPALSYGYT

v_gene: TRBV28
j_gene: TRBJ2-5
CDR3aa: ASSLSGEMGAATQY

v_gene: TRBV7-2
j_gene: TRBJ1-2
CDR3aa: ASSLLGETQEGYT

v_gene: TRBV28
j_gene: TRBJ1-1
CDR3aa: ASSLWRRGTDYTEAF

v_gene: TRBV24-1
j_gene: TRBJ2-2
CDR3aa: ATSAKKLAVPLTGELF